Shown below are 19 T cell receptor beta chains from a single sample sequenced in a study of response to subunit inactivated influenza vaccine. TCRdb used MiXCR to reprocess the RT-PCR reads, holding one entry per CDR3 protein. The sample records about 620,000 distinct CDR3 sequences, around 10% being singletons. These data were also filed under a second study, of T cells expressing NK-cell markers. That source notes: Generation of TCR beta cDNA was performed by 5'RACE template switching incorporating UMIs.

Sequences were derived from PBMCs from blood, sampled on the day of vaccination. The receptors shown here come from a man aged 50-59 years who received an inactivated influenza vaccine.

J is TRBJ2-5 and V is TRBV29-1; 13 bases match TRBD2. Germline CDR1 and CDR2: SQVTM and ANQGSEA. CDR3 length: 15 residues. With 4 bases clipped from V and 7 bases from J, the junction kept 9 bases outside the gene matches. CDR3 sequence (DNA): TGCAGCGTTGGGTTCGGGACTAGCGGGAAGATGACCCAGTACTTC. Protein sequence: CSVGFGTSGKMTQYF. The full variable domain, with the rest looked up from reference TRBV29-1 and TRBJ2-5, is SAVISQKPSRDICQRGTSLTIQCQVDSQVTMMFWYRQQPGQSLTLIATANQGSEATYESGFVIDKFPISRPNLTFSTLTVSNMSPEDSSIYLCSVGFGTSGKMTQYFGPGTRLLVL.

The CDR3 loop is CAWSVLGAGYTDTQYF. The CDR3 DNA reads as TGTGCCTGGAGTGTACTCGGAGCGGGATACACAGATACGCAGTATTTT. The chain joins TRBV30 to TRBJ2-3, with 7 bases fitting TRBD2. Germline trimming cut 0 bases from V and 2 bases from J; bases unmatched to any gene: 8. The length of the CDR3 is 16 residues. CDR1 and CDR2 (germline): GTSNPN, SVGIG (reference sequence).

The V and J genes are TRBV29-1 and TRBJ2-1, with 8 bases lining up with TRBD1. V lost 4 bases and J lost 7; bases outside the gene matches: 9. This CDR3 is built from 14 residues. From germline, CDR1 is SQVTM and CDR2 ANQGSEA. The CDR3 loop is CSVGSWTGMNEQFF. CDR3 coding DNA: TGCAGCGTTGGCTCGTGGACAGGGATGAATGAGCAGTTCTTC.

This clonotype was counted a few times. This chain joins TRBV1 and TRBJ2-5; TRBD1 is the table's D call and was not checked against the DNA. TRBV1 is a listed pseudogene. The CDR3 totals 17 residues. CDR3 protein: CTSSQDSAGQGQETQYF. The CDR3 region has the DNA TGCACCAGCAGCCAAGATTCCGCGGGACAGGGACAAGAGACCCAGTACTTC.

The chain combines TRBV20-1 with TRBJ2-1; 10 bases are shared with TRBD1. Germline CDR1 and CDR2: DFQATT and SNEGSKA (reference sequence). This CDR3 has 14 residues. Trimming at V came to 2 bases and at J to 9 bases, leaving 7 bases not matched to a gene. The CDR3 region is CSARTGTGVGEQFF. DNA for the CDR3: TGCAGTGCTAGAACCGGGACAGGGGTGGGTGAGCAGTTCTTC.

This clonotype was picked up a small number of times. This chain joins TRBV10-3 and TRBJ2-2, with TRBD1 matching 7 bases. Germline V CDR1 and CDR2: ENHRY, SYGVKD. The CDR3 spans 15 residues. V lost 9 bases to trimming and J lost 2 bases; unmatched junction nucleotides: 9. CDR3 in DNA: TGTGCCATGGTGGACAGGTTGGATAACACCGGGGAGCTGTTTTTT. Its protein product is CAMVDRLDNTGELFF.

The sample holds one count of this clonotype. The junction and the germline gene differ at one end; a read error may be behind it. The CDR3 sequence is CASTLGQGYNEQIF. The CDR3 bases are TGTGCCAGCACATTGGGGCAGGGCTACAATGAGCAGATCTTC. This chain connects TRBV28 to TRBJ2-1, with D tentatively TRBD1 (5 bases). This CDR3 has 14 residues. CDR1 is MDHEN and CDR2 is SYDVKM in the germline V gene.

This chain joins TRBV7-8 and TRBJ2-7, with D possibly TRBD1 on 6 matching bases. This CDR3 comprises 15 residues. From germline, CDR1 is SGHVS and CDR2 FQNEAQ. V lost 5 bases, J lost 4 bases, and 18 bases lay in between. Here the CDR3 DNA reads TGTGCCAGCAGCGAAGGGGGTCAGGGGTGGTACGAGCAGTACTTC. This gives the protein CASSEGGQGWYEQYF.

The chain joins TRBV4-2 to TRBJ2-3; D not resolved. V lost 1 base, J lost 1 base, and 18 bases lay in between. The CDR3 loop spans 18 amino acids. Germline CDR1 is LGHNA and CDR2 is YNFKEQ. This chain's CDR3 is CASSQGFLQCGRTDTQYF. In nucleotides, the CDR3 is TGTGCCAGCAGCCAAGGCTTCCTCCAGTGTGGGCGCACAGATACGCAGTATTTT.

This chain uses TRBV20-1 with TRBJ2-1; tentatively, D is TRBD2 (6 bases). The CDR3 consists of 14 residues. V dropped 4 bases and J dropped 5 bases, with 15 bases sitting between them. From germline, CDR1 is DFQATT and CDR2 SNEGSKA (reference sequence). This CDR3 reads CSATNAGPHNEQFF. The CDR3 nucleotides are TGCAGTGCTACGAACGCGGGGCCCCACAATGAGCAGTTCTTC.

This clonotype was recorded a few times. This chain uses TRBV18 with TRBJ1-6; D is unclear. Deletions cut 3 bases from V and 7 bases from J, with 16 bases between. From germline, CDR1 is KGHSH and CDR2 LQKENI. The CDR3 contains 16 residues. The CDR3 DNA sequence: TGTGCCAGCTCACCGTCCCGGGCGGCAGGAAATTCACCCCTCCACTTT. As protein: CASSPSRAAGNSPLHF.

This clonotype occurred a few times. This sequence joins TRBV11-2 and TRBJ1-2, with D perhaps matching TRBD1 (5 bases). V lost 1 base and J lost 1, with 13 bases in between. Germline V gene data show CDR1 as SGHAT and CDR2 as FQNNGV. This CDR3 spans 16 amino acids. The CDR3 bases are TGTGCCAGCAGCTTAGGGTGGGACGGACTTAACTATGGCTACACCTTC. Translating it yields CASSLGWDGLNYGYTF.

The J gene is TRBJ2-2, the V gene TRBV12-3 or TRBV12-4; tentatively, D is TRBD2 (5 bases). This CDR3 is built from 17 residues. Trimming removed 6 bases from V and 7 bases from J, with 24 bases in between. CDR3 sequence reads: CASRPMVAASIVGELFF. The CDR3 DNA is TGTGCCAGCAGGCCTATGGTGGCGGCTAGCATCGTCGGGGAGCTGTTTTTT.

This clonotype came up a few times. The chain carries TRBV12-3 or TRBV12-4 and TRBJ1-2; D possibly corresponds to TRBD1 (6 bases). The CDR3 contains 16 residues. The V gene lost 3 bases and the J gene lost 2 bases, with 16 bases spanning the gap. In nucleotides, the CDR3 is TGTGCCAGCAGTTTGGGGGGTGGGGGCGTGAACTATGGCTACACCTTC. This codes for CASSLGGGGVNYGYTF.

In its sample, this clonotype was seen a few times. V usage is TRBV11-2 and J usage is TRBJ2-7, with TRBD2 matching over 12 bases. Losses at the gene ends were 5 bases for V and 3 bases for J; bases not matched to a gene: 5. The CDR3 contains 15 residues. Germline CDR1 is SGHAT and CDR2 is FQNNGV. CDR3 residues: CASSATTSGSYEQYF. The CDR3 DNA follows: TGTGCCAGCAGCGCTACGACTAGCGGGAGCTACGAGCAGTACTTC.

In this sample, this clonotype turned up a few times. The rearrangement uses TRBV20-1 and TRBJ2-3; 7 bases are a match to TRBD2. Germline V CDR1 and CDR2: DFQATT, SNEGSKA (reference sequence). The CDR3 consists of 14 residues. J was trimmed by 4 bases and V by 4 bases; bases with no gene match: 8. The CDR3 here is CSAIAGVSADTQYF. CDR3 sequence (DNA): TGCAGTGCTATTGCGGGGGTGAGCGCAGATACGCAGTATTTT.

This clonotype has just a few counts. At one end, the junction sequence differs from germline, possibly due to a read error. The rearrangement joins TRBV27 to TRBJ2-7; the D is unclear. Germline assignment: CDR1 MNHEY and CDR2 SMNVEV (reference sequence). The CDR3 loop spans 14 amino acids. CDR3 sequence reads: CASSLGLVSDEQYF. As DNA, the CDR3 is TGTGCCAGCAGTTTAGGCCTAGTCTCCGACGAGCAGTACTTC.

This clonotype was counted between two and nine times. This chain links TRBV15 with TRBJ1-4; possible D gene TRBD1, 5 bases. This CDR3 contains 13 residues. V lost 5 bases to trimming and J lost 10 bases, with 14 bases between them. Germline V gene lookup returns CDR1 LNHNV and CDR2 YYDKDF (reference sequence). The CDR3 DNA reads TGTGCCACCAGCCGTGGGGGTTTGGGAAAACTGTTTTTT. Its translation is CATSRGGLGKLFF.

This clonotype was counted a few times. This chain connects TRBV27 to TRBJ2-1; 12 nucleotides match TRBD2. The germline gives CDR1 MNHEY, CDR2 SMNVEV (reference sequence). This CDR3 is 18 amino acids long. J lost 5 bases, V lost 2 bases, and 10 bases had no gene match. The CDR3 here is CASSLGASGGGLNNEQFF. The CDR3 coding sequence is TGTGCCAGCAGTTTAGGGGCTAGCGGGGGGGGCCTAAACAATGAGCAGTTCTTC.